This entry describes one TCR beta chain. Its antigen remains unidentified. This entry belongs to a study of cytomegalovirus exposure and HLA in healthy donors. Study results and limitations: The study put under 200 TCR beta chains on its list as cytomegalovirus-associated. Most TCRs appeared rarely, but some public TCRs recurred in many donors. TCR clusters originating in the first cohort tended to co-occur in the 120 validation repertoires, according to a later analysis.

The CDR3 is made up of 17 amino acids. Germline CDR1 reads SGHTA; CDR2 reads FQGNSA. Trimming took off 0 bases at V and 3 bases at J, with 15 bases between the two ends. Produced via immunoSEQ multiplex PCR; TCRdb's table is partial and in-frame only. The sample holds roughly 140,000 clones; 70% to 90% are singletons and the top ten take 7.9%. The sequence was collected from a woman under 30 in good health and CMV-seropositive. V is TRBV7-2 and J is TRBJ1-5; D is perhaps TRBD1 (6 bases). The sequenced sample was PBMCs. This CDR3 is CASSLAQGPYSNQPQHF. CDR3 nucleotides: TGTGCCAGCAGCTTAGCGCAGGGGCCCTACTCCAATCAGCCCCAGCATTTT.